The 6 T cell receptor beta chains presented below share a single source sample, sequenced in a study of blood T cell repertoires in COVID-19. The table came from immunoSEQ multiplex PCR; TCRdb's copy has only in-frame clones and leaves some out. The data show nearly 90,000 clones, 88% seen once. What was sequenced was peripheral blood. Receptor source: a man aged 80 or over with acute or convalescent COVID-19.

The chain has TRBV5-1 and TRBJ2-1, with a tentative D call TRBD2 (7 bases). Germline V gives CDR1 SGHRS, CDR2 YFSETQ. The ends were cut back, 0 bases at V and 4 bases at J, with 11 bases in the middle. This CDR3 has 15 residues. Here the CDR3 reads CASSLEGGPYNEQFF. As DNA, the CDR3 is TGCGCCAGCAGCTTGGAGGGGGGGCCATACAATGAGCAGTTCTTC.

The chain links TRBV18 to TRBJ2-7; 7 nucleotides agree with TRBD1. This CDR3 spans 14 amino acids. V shed 6 bases and J 0 bases; nucleotides not matched to a gene: 5. Germline CDR1 reads KGHSH; CDR2 reads LQKENI. The CDR3 region has the DNA TGTGCCAGCTCGCCTGACAGGGTCTCCTACGAGCAGTACTTC. Its protein is CASSPDRVSYEQYF. The full variable domain, completed using reference TRBV18 and TRBJ2-7, is NAGVMQNPRHLVRRRGQEARLRCSPMKGHSHVYWYRQLPEEGLKFMVYLQKENIIDESGMPKERFSAEFPKEGPSILRIQQVVRGDSAAYFCASSPDRVSYEQYFGPGTRLTVT.

In DNA, the CDR3 is TGTGCCAGCAGCTGGGACAGAAACAGACCCACAGATACGCAGTATTTT. Amino acid sequence: CASSWDRNRPTDTQYF. The chain is built from TRBV7-9 and TRBJ2-3; TRBD1 matches 7 bases. CDR3 length: 16 residues. After removal of 4 bases from V and 2 bases from J, the junction contained 9 bases not matched to a gene. Germline values: CDR1 SEHNR, CDR2 FQNEAQ (reference sequence).

The chain recombines TRBV24-1 with TRBJ2-5; 10 bases map to TRBD1. The V gene end was trimmed by 5 bases and the J gene end by 5 bases; junction bases not matched to a gene: 7. The CDR3 runs 15 residues. Germline loops: CDR1 KGHDR, CDR2 SFDVKD. The CDR3 DNA is TGTGCCACCAGTGTAGGGACAGGGGTTGTGGAGACCCAGTACTTC. This codes for CATSVGTGVVETQYF.

The chain employs TRBV14 and TRBJ2-5, with 10 bases that match TRBD2. CDR3 length: 18 amino acids. V gave up 1 base and J gave up 7 bases; unmatched junction bases: 15. Germline V gene lookup returns CDR1 SGHDN and CDR2 FVKESK. CDR3 DNA: TGTGCCAGCAGCCAAGTCCGAGGGAAGCGGGAGGGCCAGGGGACCCAGTACTTC. Translation gives CASSQVRGKREGQGTQYF.

The genes are TRBV30 and TRBJ2-4; tentative D call: TRBD2 (7 bases). The germline V gene has CDR1 GTSNPN and CDR2 SVGIG (reference sequence). This CDR3 is 15 amino acids long. V gave up 4 bases and J gave up 3 bases, with 16 bases separating them. The CDR3 is CAWTRGRGVKNIQYF. The CDR3 nucleotides read TGTGCCTGGACCAGGGGACGGGGGGTCAAAAACATTCAGTACTTC.